These 6 T cell receptor beta chains share one sample of origin, sequenced in a study of OX40 agonist ivuxolimab in advanced cancers. TCRdb's table, derived via immunoSEQ multiplex PCR, lists solely in-frame clones and lacks some. This sample has around 16,000 clones, with roughly 81% found just once. Sequences were derived from CD4+ or CD8+ T cells sorted from blood, sampled in a trial of the OX40 agonist ivuxolimab. The receptors originated from an adult with an advanced solid tumor such as melanoma, head and neck, liver or kidney cancer.

For the CDR3, the DNA is TGTGCCAGCAGCGGACAGGGGGCAATTTACGAGCAGTACTTC. This encodes CASSGQGAIYEQYF. The chain is built from TRBV27 and TRBJ2-7, with 11 bases identical to TRBD1. The CDR3 runs 14 residues. With V trimmed by 6 bases and J by 4 bases, 5 bases remained unmatched. The germline gives CDR1 MNHEY, CDR2 SMNVEV (reference sequence).

The chain carries TRBV7-9 and TRBJ2-5; D may be TRBD1 (6 bases). CDR1 is SEHNR and CDR2 is FQNEAQ in the germline V gene (reference sequence). There are 14 residues in the CDR3. V lost 3 bases, J lost 5 bases, and 13 bases lay in between. The chain's CDR3 is CASSFTLGGETQYF. Written as DNA, the CDR3 is TGTGCCAGCAGCTTTACACTAGGGGGTGAGACCCAGTACTTC.

The CDR3 nucleotides are TGTGCCAGCAGTTCAGGGGTGGGGAACACTGAAGCTTTCTTT. Translated: CASSSGVGNTEAFF. The rearrangement links TRBV27 to TRBJ1-1; the D gene is possibly TRBD1 (6 bases). The CDR3 sequence is 14 residues long. The V and J ends lost 4 bases and 1 base respectively, with 10 bases between them. Per the germline V gene, CDR1 is MNHEY and CDR2 is SMNVEV (reference sequence).

The V call is TRBV5-6, the J call TRBJ2-1; TRBD2 is a possible D gene (5 bases). Germline V lookup: CDR1 SGHDT, CDR2 YYEEEE. CDR3 length equals 14 residues. Trimming took off 0 bases at V and 3 bases at J, with 7 bases between the two ends. The CDR3 region is CASSLGGSYNEQFF. In DNA form, the CDR3 reads TGTGCCAGCAGCTTGGGTGGGAGCTACAATGAGCAGTTCTTC.

This clone was seen only a few times. The V gene is TRBV28, the J gene TRBJ2-7; weak D call: TRBD2 (6 bases). The germline V gene encodes CDR1 MDHEN and CDR2 SYDVKM. CDR3 size: 14 residues. Trimming stripped 6 bases from V and 7 bases from J, with 19 bases between. Here the CDR3 reads CASSLGGAGWEQYF. In nucleotides, the CDR3 is TGTGCCAGCAGCCTCGGAGGGGCCGGTTGGGAGCAGTACTTC. Supplemented by reference TRBV28 and TRBJ2-7, the full variable domain reads DVKVTQSSRYLVKRTGEKVFLECVQDMDHENMFWYRQDPGLGLRLIYFSYDVKMKEKGDIPEGYSVSREKKERFSLILESASTNQTSMYLCASSLGGAGWEQYFGPGTRLTVT.

The gene calls are TRBV11-2 and TRBJ2-1; D perhaps matches TRBD2 (5 bases). The CDR3 is made up of 15 amino acids. V lost 7 bases, J lost 10 bases, and 23 bases lay in between. CDR1 SGHAT and CDR2 FQNNGV come from the germline V gene. The CDR3 nucleotides are TGTGCCAGCACCGTAGGGAGAAGAACTCTTGAAGAGCAGTTCTTC. It translates to CASTVGRRTLEEQFF.